This T cell receptor beta chain was sequenced for a study of T cell responses to AZD1222 COVID-19 vaccine. As concerns this clone: Its specificity is unknown.

The CDR3 has 16 amino acids. V was trimmed by 3 bases and J by 3 bases, leaving 17 bases between them. Germline V gene lookup returns CDR1 LGHDT and CDR2 YNNKEL (reference sequence). Sequencing was performed with immunoSEQ multiplex PCR; in TCRdb, only in-frame clones are kept and a portion is missing. This table holds 95,000 to 100,000 clones, around 87% found once. Second-dose groups at about 4 or about 12 weeks were pooled. General study findings and limits: Clonal diversity may have been underestimated in mostly white British donors.

This receptor was taken from an adult who received the AZD1222 COVID-19 vaccine. Sequencing used peripheral blood, obtained 28 days after the second AZD1222 dose. The chain is built from TRBV3-1 (or the pseudogene TRBV3-2) and TRBJ1-1, with D possibly being TRBD1 (5 bases). CDR3 protein: CASSHPSGRGDTEAFF. The CDR3 nucleotides read TGTGCCAGCAGCCACCCAAGCGGACGAGGGGACACTGAAGCTTTCTTT.